The sequence of this T cell receptor (beta chain) was determined in a study of control samples from healthy donors and cancer patients. TCRdb keeps only in-frame clones here, not all; method: immunoSEQ multiplex PCR. The sample lists 79,000 or so clones; approximately 91% were seen once. Germline CDR1 is SNHLY and CDR2 is FYNNEI. This CDR3 has 15 amino acids. The ends lost 6 bases at V and 0 bases at J; junction bases unmatched: 3. This clonotype originated in a woman between 50 and 59 years old with colorectal cancer. The gene calls are TRBV2 and TRBJ1-1, with 11 bases identical to TRBD1. Sequences were obtained from PBMCs. CDR3 loop: CASSGQGALNTEAFF. CDR3 DNA sequence: TGTGCCAGCAGCGGACAGGGGGCCCTGAACACTGAAGCTTTCTTT.